This T cell receptor (beta chain) was captured in a study of cytomegalovirus exposure and HLA in healthy donors. The PCR contained 60 Vbeta and 13 Jbeta primers. Profiled with immunoSEQ multiplex PCR; TCRdb holds only in-frame clones, not every one. This repertoire includes 56,000 or so clones. Trimming shortened V by 4 bases and J by 2 bases, and 11 bases separated the two germline ends. Looked up from germline, CDR1 is KGHSH and CDR2 is LQKENI. The CDR3 contains 15 residues. The sequence derives from a female donor in good health and CMV-seronegative. Source material: PBMCs. The J gene is TRBJ1-4, the V gene TRBV18; D unclear. The chain's CDR3 is CASSLTAQTNEKLFF. The CDR3 coding sequence is TGTGCCAGCTCACTCACCGCACAGACTAATGAAAAACTGTTTTTT.